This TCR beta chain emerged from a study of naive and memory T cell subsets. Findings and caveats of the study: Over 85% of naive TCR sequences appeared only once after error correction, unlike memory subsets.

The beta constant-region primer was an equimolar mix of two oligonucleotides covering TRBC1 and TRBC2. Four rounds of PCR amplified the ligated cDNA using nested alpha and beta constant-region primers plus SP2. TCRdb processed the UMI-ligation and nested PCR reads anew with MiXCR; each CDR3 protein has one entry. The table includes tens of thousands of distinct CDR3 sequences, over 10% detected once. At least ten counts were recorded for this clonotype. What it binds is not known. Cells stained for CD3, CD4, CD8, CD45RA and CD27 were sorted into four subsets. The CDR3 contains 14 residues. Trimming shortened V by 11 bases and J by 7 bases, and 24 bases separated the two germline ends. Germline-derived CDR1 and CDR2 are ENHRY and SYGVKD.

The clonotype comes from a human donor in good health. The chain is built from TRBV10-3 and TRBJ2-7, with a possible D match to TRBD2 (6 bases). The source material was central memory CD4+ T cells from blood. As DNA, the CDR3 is TGTGCCTCCAAACGGGACTTACTGCAATTGGAGCAGTACTTC. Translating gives CASKRDLLQLEQYF.